A single sample gave rise to the 9 T cell receptor beta chains below, sequenced in a study of shared clonotypes between healthy human individuals. Sequencing was performed with immunoSEQ multiplex PCR; in TCRdb, only in-frame clones are kept and a portion is missing. The profile shows around 990,000 clones, 70% to 80% of them singletons. The sequencing input was memory CD4+ T cells from PBMCs. Documented subset: CD45RA-negative fraction. Every receptor here comes from a man younger than 35 in good health. Some clones in this sample may be carry-over from other donors' samples.

The CDR3 bases are TGCGCCAGCAGTGAGCGGCCCACGTCCGGGGAGCTGTTTTTT. This encodes CASSERPTSGELFF. The J gene is TRBJ2-2, the V gene TRBV10-1, with D unresolved. This CDR3 spans 14 amino acids. V lost 2 bases and J 6 bases, leaving 10 bases between the germline ends. The V gene's germline CDR1 is WNHNN and CDR2 SYGVQD (reference sequence).

The rearrangement links TRBV11-2 to TRBJ2-2; no clear D gene. V was pared by 0 bases and J by 6 bases, with 8 bases between. The CDR3 is 14 residues long. Germline CDR1 is SGHAT and CDR2 is FQNNGV. The chain's CDR3 is CASSLDLLPGELFF. The CDR3 DNA is TGTGCCAGCAGCTTAGACCTCCTTCCCGGGGAGCTGTTTTTT.

The chain combines TRBV7-7 with TRBJ2-1; D ambiguous. Germline V CDR1 and CDR2: SSHAT, FNYEAQ (reference sequence). Trimming shortened V by 1 base and J by 4 bases, and 8 bases separated the two germline ends. The CDR3 sequence is 14 residues long. For the CDR3, the DNA is TGTGCCAGCAGCTTAGAGGGTAGTTACAATGAGCAGTTCTTC. As protein: CASSLEGSYNEQFF.

Regarding this clone: A much larger clone lies a single base off, so this may be a read error. This sample also contains other DNA sequences that code for the same CDR3. V gene TRBV6-6 combines with J gene TRBJ1-1; the D gene is possibly TRBD1 (5 bases). V lost 0 bases, J lost 1 base, and 6 bases lay in between. CDR1 is MNHNY, CDR2 SVGAGI, per germline (reference sequence). The CDR3 consists of 14 residues. The DNA of the CDR3 is TGTGCCAGCAGTTACTCTACAGGGAACACTGAAGCTTTCTTT. Translation: CASSYSTGNTEAFF.

This clone has a single count. This chain's CDR3 is CASSSGFEGNQPQHF. CDR3 in DNA: TGTGCCAGCAGCTCAGGGTTCGAGGGCAATCAGCCCCAGCATTTT. The chain has TRBV7-9 and TRBJ1-5; TRBD1 might be the D (5 bases). This CDR3 contains 15 residues. Trimming removed 4 bases from V and 2 bases from J, with 12 bases in between. Germline V gives CDR1 SEHNR, CDR2 FQNEAQ (reference sequence).

This chain connects TRBV6-5 to TRBJ1-4; D call uncertain. Trimming took 6 bases from V and 3 from J, leaving 11 bases between them. CDR3 size: 14 residues. Germline V gives CDR1 MNHEY, CDR2 SVGAGI. Here the CDR3 DNA reads TGTGCCAGCAGAGGCGCCGGCTCTAATGAAAAACTGTTTTTT. Translating gives CASRGAGSNEKLFF.

This clone was seen only once. This rearrangement joins TRBV11-2 to TRBJ2-7; 10 nucleotides agree with TRBD2. This CDR3 comprises 14 residues. Germline V gene lookup returns CDR1 SGHAT and CDR2 FQNNGV. The V and J ends lost 7 bases and 8 bases, in that order; junction bases with no gene match: 11. In nucleotides, the CDR3 is TGTGCCAGCACCTTTTCTAGCGGGAGTCCGAAGCAGTACTTC. Residues: CASTFSSGSPKQYF.

The chain combines TRBV25-1 with TRBJ2-5, with D maybe TRBD1 (6 bases). The germline gives CDR1 MGHDK, CDR2 SYGVNS. The V end lost 5 bases, the J end lost 5 bases, and 21 bases lay between the germline ends. There are 16 residues in the CDR3. The CDR3 sequence is CASSHQGIRGRETQYF. The CDR3 DNA follows: TGTGCCAGCAGTCACCAAGGAATCAGGGGTCGGGAGACCCAGTACTTC.

V and J are TRBV4-1 and TRBJ2-1; 8 nucleotides match TRBD1. Germline V CDR1 and CDR2: MGHRA, YSYEKL. The CDR3 extends over 16 amino acids. V was clipped by 1 base and J by 8 bases; unmatched bases: 10. Here the CDR3 DNA reads TGCGCCAGCAGCCAAGTTGGCACAGGGGGGTTCGATGAGCAGTTCTTC. It translates to CASSQVGTGGFDEQFF.